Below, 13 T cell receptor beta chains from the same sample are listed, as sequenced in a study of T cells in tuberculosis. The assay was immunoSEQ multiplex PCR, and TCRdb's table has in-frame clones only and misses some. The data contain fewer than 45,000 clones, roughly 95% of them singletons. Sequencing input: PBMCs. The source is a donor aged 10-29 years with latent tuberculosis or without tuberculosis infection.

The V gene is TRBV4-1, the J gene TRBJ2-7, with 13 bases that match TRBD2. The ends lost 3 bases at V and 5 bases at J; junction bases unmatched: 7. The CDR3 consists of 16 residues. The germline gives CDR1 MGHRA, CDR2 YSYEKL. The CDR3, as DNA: TGCGCCAGCAGCCATGAAGGACTAGCGGGGGCCGACGAGCAGTACTTC. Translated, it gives CASSHEGLAGADEQYF.

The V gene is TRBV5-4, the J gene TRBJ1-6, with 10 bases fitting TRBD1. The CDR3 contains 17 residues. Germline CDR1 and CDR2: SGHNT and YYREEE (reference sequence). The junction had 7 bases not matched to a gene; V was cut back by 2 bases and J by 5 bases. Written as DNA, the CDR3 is TGTGCCAGCAGCTTTAGGACAGGGGGAATTGATAATTCACCCCTCCACTTT. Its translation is CASSFRTGGIDNSPLHF.

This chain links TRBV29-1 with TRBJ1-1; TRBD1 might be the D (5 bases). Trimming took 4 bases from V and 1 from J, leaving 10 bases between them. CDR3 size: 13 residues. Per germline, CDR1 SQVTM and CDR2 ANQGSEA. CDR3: CSVVGHPNTEAFF. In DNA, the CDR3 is TGCAGCGTTGTAGGACACCCGAACACTGAAGCTTTCTTT.

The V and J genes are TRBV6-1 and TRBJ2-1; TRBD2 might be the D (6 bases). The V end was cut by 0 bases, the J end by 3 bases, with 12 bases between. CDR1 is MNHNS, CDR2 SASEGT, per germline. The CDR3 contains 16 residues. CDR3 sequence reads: CASSEAGGTYYNEQFF. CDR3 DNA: TGTGCCAGCAGTGAAGCGGGGGGAACCTACTACAATGAGCAGTTCTTC.

The CDR3 reads CASSLVGQGSETQYF. Written as DNA, the CDR3 is TGCGCCAGCAGCTTGGTGGGACAGGGGAGCGAGACCCAGTACTTC. The J gene is TRBJ2-5, the V gene TRBV5-1; 10 bases match TRBD1. V lost 0 bases and J lost 5; bases outside the gene matches: 4. This CDR3 is built from 15 residues. CDR1 and CDR2 (germline): SGHRS, YFSETQ.

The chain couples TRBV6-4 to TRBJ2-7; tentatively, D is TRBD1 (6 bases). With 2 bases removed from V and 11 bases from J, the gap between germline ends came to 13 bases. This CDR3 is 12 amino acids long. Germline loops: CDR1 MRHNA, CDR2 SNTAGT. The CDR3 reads CASSDGSGHKYF. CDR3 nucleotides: TGTGCCAGCAGTGACGGGTCGGGACATAAGTACTTC.

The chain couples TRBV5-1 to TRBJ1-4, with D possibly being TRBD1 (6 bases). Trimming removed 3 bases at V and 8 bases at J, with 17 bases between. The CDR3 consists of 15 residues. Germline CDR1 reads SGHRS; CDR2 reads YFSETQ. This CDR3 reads CASSSAGAEGEKLFF. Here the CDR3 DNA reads TGCGCCAGCAGCTCAGCAGGGGCAGAGGGGGAAAAACTGTTTTTT. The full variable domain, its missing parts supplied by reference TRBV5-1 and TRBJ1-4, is KAGVTQTPRYLIKTRGQQVTLSCSPISGHRSVSWYQQTPGQGLQFLFEYFSETQRNKGNFPGRFSGRQFSNSRSEMNVSTLELGDSALYLCASSSAGAEGEKLFFGSGTQLSVL.

CDR3 sequence: CASGLGTGATDTQYF. DNA for the CDR3: TGTGCTAGTGGTTTGGGGACAGGGGCCACAGATACGCAGTATTTT. V usage is TRBV12-5 and J usage is TRBJ2-3; 9 bases are a match to TRBD1. After removal of 1 base from V and 2 bases from J, the junction contained 1 base not matched to a gene. CDR3 length: 15 amino acids. Germline V gene sequence: CDR1 LGHNT, CDR2 FRNRAP.

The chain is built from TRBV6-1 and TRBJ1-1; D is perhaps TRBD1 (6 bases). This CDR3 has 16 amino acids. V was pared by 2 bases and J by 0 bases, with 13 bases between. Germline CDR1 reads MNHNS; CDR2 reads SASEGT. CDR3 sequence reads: CASSEYYGQLNTEAFF. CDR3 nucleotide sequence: TGTGCCAGCAGTGAATATTATGGACAGCTGAACACTGAAGCTTTCTTT.

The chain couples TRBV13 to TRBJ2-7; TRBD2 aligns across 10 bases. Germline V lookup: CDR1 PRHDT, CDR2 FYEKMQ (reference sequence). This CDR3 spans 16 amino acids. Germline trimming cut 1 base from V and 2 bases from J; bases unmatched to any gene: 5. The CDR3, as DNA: TGTGCCAGCAGCTTAGAGGGGACTAGCGAAACCTACGAGCAGTACTTC. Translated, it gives CASSLEGTSETYEQYF.

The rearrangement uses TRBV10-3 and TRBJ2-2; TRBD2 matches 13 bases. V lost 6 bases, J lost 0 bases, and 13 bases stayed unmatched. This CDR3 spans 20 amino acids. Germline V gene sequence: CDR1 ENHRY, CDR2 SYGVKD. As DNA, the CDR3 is TGTGCCATCAGCTACCCCGGGACTAGCGGGACCCCTTCGAACACCGGGGAGCTGTTTTTT. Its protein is CAISYPGTSGTPSNTGELFF.

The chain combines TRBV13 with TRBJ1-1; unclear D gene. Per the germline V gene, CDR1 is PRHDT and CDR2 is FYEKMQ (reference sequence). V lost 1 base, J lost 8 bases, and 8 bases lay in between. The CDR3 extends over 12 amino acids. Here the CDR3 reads CASSLVGVEAFF. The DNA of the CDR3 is TGTGCCAGCAGCTTAGTGGGAGTAGAAGCTTTCTTT.

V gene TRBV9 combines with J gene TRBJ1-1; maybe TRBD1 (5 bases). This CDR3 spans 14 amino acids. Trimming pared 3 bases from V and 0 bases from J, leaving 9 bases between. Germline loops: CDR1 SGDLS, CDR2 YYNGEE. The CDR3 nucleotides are TGTGCCAGCAGCGCGGGGGGAGTGAACACTGAAGCTTTCTTT. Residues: CASSAGGVNTEAFF. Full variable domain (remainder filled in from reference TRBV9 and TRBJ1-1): DSGVTQTPKHLITATGQRVTLRCSPRSGDLSVYWYQQSLDQGLQFLIQYYNGEERAKGNILERFSAQQFPDLHSELNLSSLELGDSALYFCASSAGGVNTEAFFGQGTRLTVV.